Shown below are 30 T cell receptor beta chains from a single sample sequenced in a study of blood T cell repertoires in COVID-19. Profiling relied on immunoSEQ multiplex PCR, and the TCRdb table lists in-frame clones only, not all of them. The profile shows hundreds of thousands of clones, around 88% of them singletons. The source material was PBMCs or T cells enriched from blood (not recorded which). The receptor source for this set is a woman in her thirties or forties who had recovered from COVID-19.

The gene calls are TRBV29-1 and TRBJ1-2; TRBD1 might be the D (6 bases). Trimming removed 4 bases from V and 8 bases from J, with 14 bases in between. The CDR3 length is 12 residues. Per the germline V gene, CDR1 is SQVTM and CDR2 is ANQGSEA. The CDR3 nucleotides read TGCAGCGTTGGAGGGGGTCCCGGGGGCTACACCTTC. Protein sequence: CSVGGGPGGYTF.

This chain connects TRBV28 to TRBJ1-2; D gene uncertain. This CDR3 comprises 12 residues. Trimming pared 2 bases from V and 2 bases from J, leaving 3 bases between. Germline lookup yields CDR1 MDHEN and CDR2 SYDVKM. The CDR3 reads CASSLSNYGYTF. CDR3 bases: TGTGCCAGCAGTTTAAGCAACTATGGCTACACCTTC.

The V and J genes are TRBV11-2 and TRBJ1-2; TRBD1 aligns across 8 bases. The germline V gene has CDR1 SGHAT and CDR2 FQNNGV. This CDR3 contains 17 residues. V was pared by 0 bases and J by 0 bases, with 6 bases of the junction left unmatched. CDR3 in amino acids: CASSLEAGGASNYGYTF. The CDR3, as DNA: TGTGCCAGCAGCTTAGAGGCAGGGGGCGCTTCTAACTATGGCTACACCTTC.

The chain uses TRBV7-2 and TRBJ1-1; 8 nucleotides line up with TRBD1. With 5 bases clipped from V and 6 bases from J, the junction kept 11 bases outside the gene matches. CDR1 and CDR2 from the germline V gene are SGHTA and FQGNSA. CDR3 length: 15 amino acids. The CDR3 DNA follows: TGTGCCAGCAGCCAAAGGATGGGACAGGCGTCTGAAGCTTTCTTT. Translation gives CASSQRMGQASEAFF.

CDR3 residues: CATRETQYF. The CDR3 DNA reads TGTGCCACGAGAGAGACCCAGTACTTC. The chain carries TRBV24-1 and TRBJ2-5; no clear D. The CDR3 has 9 amino acids. Per the germline V gene, CDR1 is KGHDR and CDR2 is SFDVKD. V was pared by 10 bases and J by 4 bases, with 3 bases between.

CDR3: CASSPPGRTYGYTF. CDR3 nucleotides: TGTGCCAGCAGCCCCCCGGGGAGGACCTATGGCTACACCTTC. The rearrangement links TRBV7-3 to TRBJ1-2, with D unresolved. Trimming cost V 5 bases and J 4 bases, with 14 bases left between them. Germline V CDR1 and CDR2: SGHTA, FQGTGA. The CDR3 sequence is 14 residues long.

The sample holds a few counts of this clone. The chain uses TRBV6-5 and TRBJ2-5; weak D call: TRBD2 (5 bases). There are 15 residues in the CDR3. CDR1 MNHEY and CDR2 SVGAGI come from the germline V gene. Trimming cost V 0 bases and J 1 base, with 9 bases left between them. This CDR3 reads CASSYSLRAQETQYF. The CDR3 DNA sequence: TGTGCCAGCAGTTACTCGTTGCGGGCCCAAGAGACCCAGTACTTC.

The V and J genes are TRBV11-2 and TRBJ1-1; D gene unclear. Germline values: CDR1 SGHAT, CDR2 FQNNGV. With 3 bases removed from V and 0 bases from J, the gap between germline ends came to 5 bases. There are 13 residues in the CDR3. The CDR3 DNA sequence: TGTGCCAGCAGCTTTCAGTTGAACACTGAAGCTTTCTTT. This encodes CASSFQLNTEAFF.

The chain employs TRBV3-1 (or the pseudogene TRBV3-2) and TRBJ1-2; 7 bases line up with TRBD1. The length of the CDR3 is 13 residues. Germline lookup yields CDR1 LGHDT and CDR2 YNNKEL (reference sequence). V lost 1 base and J lost 13; bases outside the gene matches: 9. The CDR3 bases are TGTGCCAGCAGCCAAGGAAGTCCAGGGGGTGCCACCTTC. Amino acid sequence: CASSQGSPGGATF.

The chain uses TRBV9 and TRBJ1-1; 7 bases are a match to TRBD1. The CDR3 covers 14 residues. CDR1 and CDR2 (germline): SGDLS, YYNGEE. V lost 3 bases and J lost 0; bases outside the gene matches: 2. CDR3 sequence reads: CASSGGQMNTEAFF. The CDR3 coding sequence is TGTGCCAGCAGCGGGGGACAGATGAACACTGAAGCTTTCTTT.

This chain joins TRBV28 and TRBJ1-2; D is ambiguous. This CDR3 has 13 amino acids. Germline lookup yields CDR1 MDHEN and CDR2 SYDVKM. Trimming took 7 bases from V and 8 from J, leaving 17 bases between them. CDR3 amino acids: CASISTPPWGYTF. CDR3 in DNA: TGTGCCAGCATTTCGACACCCCCGTGGGGCTACACCTTC.

V usage is TRBV5-1 and J usage is TRBJ2-7, with TRBD1 matching over 7 bases. The junction had 2 bases not matched to a gene; V was cut back by 0 bases and J by 2 bases. Germline V CDR1 and CDR2: SGHRS, YFSETQ. The CDR3 sequence is 14 residues long. CDR3 nucleotides: TGCGCCAGCAGCTTGGAGGGGGCTGCCTACGAGCAGTACTTC. Translated, it gives CASSLEGAAYEQYF.

The V call is TRBV3-1 (or the pseudogene TRBV3-2), the J call TRBJ1-4, with D hard to call. CDR3 size: 15 residues. The germline V gene encodes CDR1 LGHDT and CDR2 YNNKEL (reference sequence). Trimming took off 0 bases at V and 6 bases at J, with 11 bases between the two ends. The CDR3 here is CASSQDEVRDEKLFF. CDR3 nucleotide sequence: TGTGCCAGCAGCCAAGATGAGGTGCGTGATGAAAAACTGTTTTTT.

This clone appeared a single time. The chain couples TRBV4-1 to TRBJ2-7; 9 bases match TRBD1. With 5 bases clipped from V and 5 bases from J, the junction kept 7 bases outside the gene matches. CDR3 length: 14 residues. Germline V gives CDR1 MGHRA, CDR2 YSYEKL. In nucleotides, the CDR3 is TGCGCCAGCAGCGAGCGGACAGGGGCCGACGAGCAGTACTTC. Encoded protein: CASSERTGADEQYF.

The rearrangement uses TRBV28 and TRBJ2-7, with 7 nucleotides matching TRBD1. Germline-derived CDR1 and CDR2 are MDHEN and SYDVKM. The CDR3 extends over 14 amino acids. V shed 6 bases, J shed 2 bases, and the junction held 7 bases outside the gene matches. CDR3 DNA sequence: TGTGCCAGCAGCCTGGGGACAGATGCCTACGAGCAGTACTTC. Its translation is CASSLGTDAYEQYF.

The rearrangement uses TRBV29-1 and TRBJ2-5, with D possibly being TRBD2 (6 bases). The CDR3 is 13 residues long. Trimming took off 6 bases at V and 5 bases at J, with 16 bases between the two ends. Germline assignment: CDR1 SQVTM and CDR2 ANQGSEA. Here the CDR3 reads CSVEEGTAETQYF. DNA of the CDR3: TGCAGCGTAGAGGAGGGTACGGCGGAGACCCAGTACTTC.

This chain uses TRBV7-2 with TRBJ2-7; 9 bases line up with TRBD1. With 6 bases clipped from V and 3 bases from J, the junction kept 9 bases outside the gene matches. CDR1 is SGHTA and CDR2 is FQGNSA in the germline V gene. This CDR3 has 15 residues. The CDR3 here is CASRRTRTGDYEQYF. CDR3 bases: TGTGCCAGCAGACGAACCAGGACAGGGGACTACGAGCAGTACTTC.

The chain recombines TRBV25-1 with TRBJ2-3; 13 bases map to TRBD2. This CDR3 is 16 amino acids long. With V trimmed by 5 bases and J by 6 bases, 8 bases remained unmatched. Per germline, CDR1 MGHDK and CDR2 SYGVNS. CDR3 region: CASSFGLAGVWDTQYF. In DNA form, the CDR3 reads TGTGCCAGCAGTTTCGGACTAGCGGGAGTTTGGGATACGCAGTATTTT.

This chain joins TRBV13 and TRBJ2-1, with D unclear. Germline loops: CDR1 PRHDT, CDR2 FYEKMQ (reference sequence). V was cut by 5 bases and J by 9 bases, with 17 bases left in between. The CDR3 sequence is 14 residues long. The CDR3: CASSPPRSRVEQFF. As DNA, the CDR3 is TGTGCCAGCAGCCCACCTAGATCTCGGGTTGAGCAGTTCTTC.

The V call is TRBV27, the J call TRBJ2-1, with D perhaps TRBD2 (6 bases). V dropped 6 bases and J dropped 6 bases, with 21 bases sitting between them. Germline values: CDR1 MNHEY, CDR2 SMNVEV (reference sequence). This CDR3 region has 16 residues. CDR3 protein: CASSDRPGLALNEQFF. CDR3 DNA: TGTGCCAGCAGCGACCGACCGGGACTGGCCCTCAATGAGCAGTTCTTC.

This rearrangement joins TRBV5-1 to TRBJ1-1, with D hard to call. Germline loops: CDR1 SGHRS, CDR2 YFSETQ. V shed 5 bases and J shed 4 bases, with 15 bases lying between them. The CDR3 extends over 14 amino acids. The CDR3, as DNA: TGCGCCAGCAGTTATTCATCGGTTTCCACTGAAGCTTTCTTT. Encoded protein: CASSYSSVSTEAFF.

The gene calls are TRBV27 and TRBJ1-1; D is unclear. Trimming shortened V by 2 bases and J by 3 bases, and 10 bases separated the two germline ends. Germline lookup yields CDR1 MNHEY and CDR2 SMNVEV (reference sequence). The CDR3 loop spans 14 amino acids. The CDR3 region is CASSLDREDTEAFF. The DNA of the CDR3 is TGTGCCAGCAGTTTAGACCGGGAGGACACTGAAGCTTTCTTT.

V usage is TRBV6-5 and J usage is TRBJ1-4; 7 positions agree with TRBD1. CDR3 length equals 14 residues. Germline V CDR1 and CDR2: MNHEY, SVGAGI. V shed 4 bases, J shed 4 bases, and the junction held 3 bases outside the gene matches. The CDR3 sequence: CASSSGTVNEKLFF. The DNA for the CDR3 is TGTGCCAGCAGTTCCGGGACAGTTAATGAAAAACTGTTTTTT.

CDR3 bases: TGTGCCAGCAGTGAAGGGGGGCGCTGGGAGACCCAGTACTTC. It yields the protein CASSEGGRWETQYF. V usage is TRBV2 and J usage is TRBJ2-5, with a possible D match to TRBD1 (6 bases). Per the germline V gene, CDR1 is SNHLY and CDR2 is FYNNEI. The V end was cut by 1 base, the J end by 5 bases, with 11 bases between. The CDR3 has 14 residues.

The rearrangement uses TRBV5-1 and TRBJ2-1; a weak D match, TRBD2 (6 bases). CDR3 size: 13 residues. Germline lookup yields CDR1 SGHRS and CDR2 YFSETQ. V was trimmed by 4 bases and J by 7 bases, leaving 12 bases between them. This chain's CDR3 is CASSGIAVNEQFF. In nucleotides, the CDR3 is TGCGCCAGCAGCGGAATAGCGGTGAATGAGCAGTTCTTC.

This clone was recorded once. This chain links TRBV20-1 with TRBJ1-5; D uncertain. The CDR3 runs 15 residues. The germline V gene encodes CDR1 DFQATT and CDR2 SNEGSKA (reference sequence). Trimming pared 3 bases from V and 7 bases from J, leaving 19 bases between. This CDR3 reads CSASPPGGVEQPQHF. The CDR3 region has the DNA TGCAGTGCTAGTCCGCCGGGCGGGGTGGAACAGCCCCAGCATTTT.

This clone was detected only once. This CDR3 is also generated by other DNA sequences in the sample. CDR3 in DNA: TGTGCCAGCAGCTTTGGATCAGGGTCTTACAATGAGCAGTTCTTC. Encoded protein: CASSFGSGSYNEQFF. The genes are TRBV7-3 and TRBJ2-1; TRBD1 is a possible D gene (5 bases). This CDR3 comprises 15 residues. Trimming shortened V by 3 bases and J by 4 bases, and 13 bases separated the two germline ends. The germline gives CDR1 SGHTA, CDR2 FQGTGA.

V gene TRBV4-1 combines with J gene TRBJ2-6, with D possibly being TRBD1 (6 bases). Trimming shortened V by 1 base and J by 0 bases, and 10 bases separated the two germline ends. The CDR3 sequence is 17 residues long. CDR1 is MGHRA, CDR2 YSYEKL, per germline. The CDR3 coding sequence is TGCGCCAGCAGCCAAGTAGTGGGGGCCTCTGGGGCCAACGTCCTGACTTTC. Amino acids: CASSQVVGASGANVLTF.

The chain's CDR3 is CASSYKIQGSYYEQYF. The CDR3 region has the DNA TGTGCCAGCAGTTACAAGATACAGGGTTCCTACTACGAGCAGTACTTC. This chain uses TRBV27 with TRBJ2-7; perhaps TRBD1 as D (6 bases). This CDR3 comprises 16 residues. The V gene's germline CDR1 is MNHEY and CDR2 SMNVEV (reference sequence). V was pared by 4 bases and J by 3 bases, with 19 bases between.

CDR3 in amino acids: CASSQTSGAALYEQYF. The CDR3 DNA reads as TGCGCCAGCAGCCAAACTAGCGGGGCGGCACTCTACGAGCAGTACTTC. The V and J genes are TRBV4-1 and TRBJ2-7, with TRBD2 identical over 10 bases. From germline, CDR1 is MGHRA and CDR2 YSYEKL. CDR3 size: 16 residues. Trimming removed 2 bases from V and 3 bases from J; junction bases left unmatched: 7.